The T cell receptor beta chain described here comes from a study of T cells in Graves' hyperthyroidism and ophthalmopathy. Study at large: Before any treatment, at initial diagnosis, peripheral blood was collected.

Researchers amplified the TCR beta CDR3 regions from RNA transcripts. Primed by the HTBI set, a first-round RT-PCR was run on the TCR CDR3. MiXCR was run by TCRdb on the multiplex PCR reads, yielding one entry per CDR3 protein. The table lists about 210,000 distinct CDR3 sequences, 15% to 20% of them singletons, with approximately 50% in the top ten. Germline values: CDR1 SEHNR, CDR2 FQNEAQ (reference sequence). V lost 0 bases to trimming and J lost 4 bases, with 3 bases between them. CDR3 length: 13 amino acids. The table lists this clonotype with a few counts. Graves' hyperthyroidism was deemed stable given no ophthalmopathy progression within 18 months. Hyperthyroidism patients were newly diagnosed, had disease duration under 2 months, and were aged 18 to 65 years. It was approximately 9.7 ml of fresh peripheral blood that supplied the PBMCs.

The V and J genes are TRBV7-9 and TRBJ2-2; D unresolved. The sample was blood. The sequence derives from a man over 45 with Graves' hyperthyroidism. DNA for the CDR3: TGTGCCAGCAGCTTAGCGAGCACCGGGGAGCTGTTTTTT. It yields the protein CASSLASTGELFF.